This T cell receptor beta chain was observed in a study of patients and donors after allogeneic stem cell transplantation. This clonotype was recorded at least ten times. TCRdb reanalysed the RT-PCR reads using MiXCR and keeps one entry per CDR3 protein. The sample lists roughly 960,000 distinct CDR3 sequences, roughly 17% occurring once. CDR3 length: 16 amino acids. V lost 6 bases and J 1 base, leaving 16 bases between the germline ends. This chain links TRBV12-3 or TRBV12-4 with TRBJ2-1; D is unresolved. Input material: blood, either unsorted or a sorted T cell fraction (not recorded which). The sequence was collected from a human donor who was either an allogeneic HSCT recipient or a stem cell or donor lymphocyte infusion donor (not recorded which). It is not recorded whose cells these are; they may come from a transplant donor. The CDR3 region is CASRRRADVSYNEQFF. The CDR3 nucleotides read TGTGCCAGCAGGAGAAGGGCAGACGTATCCTACAATGAGCAGTTCTTC.